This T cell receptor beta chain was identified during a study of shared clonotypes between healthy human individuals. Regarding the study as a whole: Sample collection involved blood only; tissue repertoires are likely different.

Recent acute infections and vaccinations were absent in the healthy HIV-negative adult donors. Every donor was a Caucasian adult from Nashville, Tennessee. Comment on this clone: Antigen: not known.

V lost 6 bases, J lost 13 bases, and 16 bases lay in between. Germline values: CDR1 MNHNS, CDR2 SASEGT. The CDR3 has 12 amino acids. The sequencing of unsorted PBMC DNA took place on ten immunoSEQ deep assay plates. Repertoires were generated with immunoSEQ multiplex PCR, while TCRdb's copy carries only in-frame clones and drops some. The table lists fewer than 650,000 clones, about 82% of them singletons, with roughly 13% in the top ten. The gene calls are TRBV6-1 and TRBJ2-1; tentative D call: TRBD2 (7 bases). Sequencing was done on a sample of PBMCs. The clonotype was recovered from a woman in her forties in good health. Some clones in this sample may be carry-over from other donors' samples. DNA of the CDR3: TGTGCCAGCAGGTCGGAGGGGGGGCGTCAGTTCTTC. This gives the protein CASRSEGGRQFF.